These T cell receptor beta chains were read from a single sample in a study of T cells in Graves' hyperthyroidism and ophthalmopathy. MiXCR was run by TCRdb on the multiplex PCR reads, yielding one entry per CDR3 protein. The data hold under 350,000 distinct CDR3 sequences, with about 18% observed a single time. Sequencing was done on a sample of blood. Receptor source: a woman in her sixties or seventies with Graves' ophthalmopathy. CDR3s include the opening cysteine and the closing phenylalanine or tryptophan. Each record gives: CDR3 DNA, CDR3 protein, D gene, V gene, J gene, clone size. A D gene is named only where the DNA matches it firmly. Clone sizes are given selectively: once, few, many, or a class where the clone is expanded.

TGTGCCAGCAGCTTGAGGTCCAGGGGTAACTACGAGCAGTACTTC	CASSLRSRGNYEQYF	-	TRBV5-4	TRBJ2-7	few
TGTGCCAGCAGTTCCCCTCTGACAGGACGTAATGAAAAACTGTTTTTT	CASSSPLTGRNEKLFF	-	TRBV6-1	TRBJ1-4	many
TGCGCCAGCAGCCAAAGGGGGACTAGCGGGAGGGCTTGGAATGAGCAGTTCTTC	CASSQRGTSGRAWNEQFF	TRBD2	TRBV4-1	TRBJ2-1	-
TGCAGTGCTAGAGATACCCGGAGGCGGGAGGACGCTTTCTTT	CSARDTRRREDAFF	-	TRBV20-1	TRBJ1-1	many
TGTGCCAGCAGCGCACGAGGGGGGCGGAGATACACTGAAGCTTTCTTT	CASSARGGRRYTEAFF	-	TRBV25-1	TRBJ1-1	many
TGCGCCAGCAGCCCACTAGCGAGTCAAAATGAGCAGTTCTTC	CASSPLASQNEQFF	TRBD2	TRBV5-1	TRBJ2-1	many
TGTGCCATCAGTGAGTCCAGTCAAGAGACCCAGTACTTC	CAISESSQETQYF	-	TRBV10-3	TRBJ2-5	-
TGTGCCAGCAGTTTAGCGTCTTTGGTCGGCTCCTACAATGAGCAGTTCTTC	CASSLASLVGSYNEQFF	-	TRBV12-3/TRBV12-4	TRBJ2-1	few
TGTGCCAGCGCAGACCCCGCACCGGGTACGCAGTATTTT	CASADPAPGTQYF	-	TRBV10-3	TRBJ2-3	-
TGCGCCAGCAGCCAAGGGGGACTAGCGGGAGATATGGGTGAGCAGTTCTTC	CASSQGGLAGDMGEQFF	TRBD2	TRBV4-3	TRBJ2-1	once
TGCGCCAGCAGCGAGCAGGGGGCAGTGGGCACAGATACGCAGTATTTT	CASSEQGAVGTDTQYF	TRBD1	TRBV5-1	TRBJ2-3	-
TGCAGCGTTGGGGCTGGAGGCACAGATACGCAGTATTTT	CSVGAGGTDTQYF	-	TRBV29-1	TRBJ2-3	many
TGTGCCAGCAGCTTAGAGGTAGTCTACGAGCAGTACTTC	CASSLEVVYEQYF	-	TRBV7-8	TRBJ2-7	many
TGTGCCATCAGTGGGGGACAGGGACGCTATGGCTACACCTTC	CAISGGQGRYGYTF	TRBD1	TRBV10-3	TRBJ1-2	few
TGTGCCAGCCGGACACTCCAGGCGTTTAATCAGCCCCAGCATTTT	CASRTLQAFNQPQHF	-	TRBV3-2	TRBJ1-5	many
TGCGCCAGCAGCCACTGGGGCCTGAACACTGAAGCTTTCTTT	CASSHWGLNTEAFF	-	TRBV4-1	TRBJ1-1	few
TGCAGTGCTAGAGATCATGGATTAGCCAAAAACATTCAGTACTTC	CSARDHGLAKNIQYF	-	TRBV20-1	TRBJ2-4	-
TGTGCCAGCAGTTACCAGGGGGGGTCGTCTGAGCAGTTCTTC	CASSYQGGSSEQFF	-	TRBV6-2/TRBV6-3	TRBJ2-1	-
TGCAGTGCTAGACCGACAGGGTCGGACGAGCAGTACTTC	CSARPTGSDEQYF	TRBD1	TRBV20-1	TRBJ2-7	many
TGCGCCAGCAGCTCCGACCGGGACATCGGAAAACTGTTTTTT	CASSSDRDIGKLFF	-	TRBV5-1	TRBJ1-4	many
TGTGCCAGCAGCTTATGGGGCTCCCGGAGCGAGCAGTACTTC	CASSLWGSRSEQYF	-	TRBV7-2	TRBJ2-7	many
TGTGCCAGCAGCTTAGCCCCCGGCAGCAATGAGCAGTTCTTC	CASSLAPGSNEQFF	-	TRBV7-2	TRBJ2-1	few
TGTGCCAGCAGCTCCTACCCGCGAGCGGGAGTCTTTACAGATACGCAGTATTTT	CASSSYPRAGVFTDTQYF	TRBD2	TRBV11-2	TRBJ2-3	many
TGTGCCAGCAGTTCTGGGAGGGGGCGCGGTGGCACAGATACGCAGTATTTT	CASSSGRGRGGTDTQYF	-	TRBV11-3	TRBJ2-3	many
TGTGCCAGCAGGAAGACAGGGGTGGGTCAGCCCCAGCATTTT	CASRKTGVGQPQHF	TRBD1	TRBV2	TRBJ1-5	many
TGCAGTGCCGATCCGGGACAGGGGGCCTACGAGCAGTACTTC	CSADPGQGAYEQYF	TRBD1	TRBV20-1	TRBJ2-7	many
TGTGCCAGCAGCTTGGGGACAGGGGGCTCGGAGACCCAGTACTTC	CASSLGTGGSETQYF	TRBD1	TRBV7-8	TRBJ2-5	few
TGTGCCAGCAAATACCAGGGGGCGGCCGGGGAGCTGTTTTTT	CASKYQGAAGELFF	TRBD1	TRBV5-5	TRBJ2-2	-
TGTGCCAGTACTACCCCGGGCAGGTATCCGAACTATGGCTACACCTTC	CASTTPGRYPNYGYTF	-	TRBV19	TRBJ1-2	-
TGTGCCAGCACCAGTGGAGGGCAAGGCTACACCTTC	CASTSGGQGYTF	-	TRBV28	TRBJ1-2	many
TGTGCCAGCAGCTTAACGGAAACCTACGAGCAGTACTTC	CASSLTETYEQYF	-	TRBV7-9	TRBJ2-7	many
TGTGCCAGCAGCTTGGGGGAGAAAGAGACCCAGTACTTC	CASSLGEKETQYF	-	TRBV11-2	TRBJ2-5	many
TGTGCCAGCAGTTTGTCCGGGTATGGCTACACCTTC	CASSLSGYGYTF	-	TRBV28	TRBJ1-2	many
TGTGCCACCAGTGATTCAAGGACAGGGGTAAAACAGCCCCAGCATTTT	CATSDSRTGVKQPQHF	TRBD1	TRBV24-1	TRBJ1-5	many
TGCGCCAGCAGCCAAGACCCCATGACAGGTAGCACAGATACGCAGTATTTT	CASSQDPMTGSTDTQYF	-	TRBV5-1	TRBJ2-3	-
TGTGCCAGCAGCGTATCTCCGGAAGATACGCAGTATTTT	CASSVSPEDTQYF	-	TRBV9	TRBJ2-3	few
TGTGCCAGCAGTGAAAATTCCTACAATGAGCAGTTCTTC	CASSENSYNEQFF	-	TRBV2	TRBJ2-1	many
TGTGCCAGCAGTTACACGCTGAGCTCCTACGAGCAGTACTTC	CASSYTLSSYEQYF	-	TRBV6-2/TRBV6-3	TRBJ2-7	many
TGCGCCAGATCGACAGGGGGCTACAATGAGCAGTTCTTC	CARSTGGYNEQFF	TRBD1	TRBV10-2	TRBJ2-1	-
TGTGCCAGCAGCTTAGCAGGACTAGGCGGGGATACGCAGTATTTT	CASSLAGLGGDTQYF	TRBD2	TRBV7-2	TRBJ2-3	many
TGCAGTGCTAGTAAGGGGGGCACTGAAGCTTTCTTT	CSASKGGTEAFF	-	TRBV20-1	TRBJ1-1	many
TGCGCCAGCAGCTTGGACGGCAGCGGCCCCTACGAGCAGTACTTC	CASSLDGSGPYEQYF	-	TRBV5-1	TRBJ2-7	many
TGCAGTGCTCCCCACTGGGGGGTTGACACAGATACGCAGTATTTT	CSAPHWGVDTDTQYF	-	TRBV20-1	TRBJ2-3	-
TGTGCCAGCAGTTTACCGGGACAGGGGAATCCCGGGGAGCTGTTTTTT	CASSLPGQGNPGELFF	TRBD1	TRBV12-3/TRBV12-4	TRBJ2-2	many
TGTGCCAGCAGAAGACGGGGTAGCACAGATACGCAGTATTTT	CASRRRGSTDTQYF	-	TRBV7-2	TRBJ2-3	-
TGCGCCAGCAGCTTGGGAGGTTTAGGTGCGGCCCATGAGCAGTTCTTC	CASSLGGLGAAHEQFF	-	TRBV5-1	TRBJ2-1	many
TGTGCCAGCAGCCAAGATCGGAAGGGGTGGATGAACTATGGCTACACCTTC	CASSQDRKGWMNYGYTF	-	TRBV14	TRBJ1-2	-
TGTGCCAGCTCACCAAGACAGGAGACTAATGAAAAACTGTTTTTT	CASSPRQETNEKLFF	-	TRBV18	TRBJ1-4	-
TGTGCCAGTAGTATATTCCGTGAAGCTTTCTTT	CASSIFREAFF	-	TRBV19	TRBJ1-1	-
TGTGCCAGCTCACCGGCAGGCACAGATACGCAGTATTTT	CASSPAGTDTQYF	-	TRBV18	TRBJ2-3	many
TGTGCCAGCAGTTTAGCGACCAGGGGTCAGCCCCAGCATTTT	CASSLATRGQPQHF	-	TRBV12-3/TRBV12-4	TRBJ1-5	-